These 24 T cell receptor beta chains share one sample of origin, sequenced in a study of identical twins. TCRdb recomputed calls from the 5' RACE reads with MiXCR, one row per CDR3 protein. The sample includes around 490,000 distinct CDR3 sequences, around 15% of them seen just once. These same records also appear under a second study, on yellow fever vaccine responses in identical twins.

What was sequenced was CD4+ T cells sorted from blood. These receptors all come from a young woman in good health.

This clonotype was counted only a few times. V and J are TRBV27 and TRBJ1-1; no clear D. This CDR3 has 15 residues. Trimming left V 0 bases short and J 6 bases short, with 14 bases between. CDR1 and CDR2 from the germline V gene are MNHEY and SMNVEV (reference sequence). The chain's CDR3 is CASSLSGMGIAEAFF. The CDR3 coding sequence is TGTGCCAGCAGTTTATCTGGGATGGGTATCGCTGAAGCTTTCTTT.

The chain uses TRBV20-1 and TRBJ1-2; D ambiguous. Trimming took 3 bases from V and 5 from J, leaving 19 bases between them. CDR1 DFQATT and CDR2 SNEGSKA come from the germline V gene (reference sequence). The CDR3 is 15 residues long. This CDR3 is CSASILTAKGYGYTF. The CDR3 nucleotides read TGCAGTGCTAGTATTTTGACCGCAAAAGGATATGGCTACACCTTC.

This clonotype was recorded at least ten times. The chain has TRBV6-1 and TRBJ2-1; 12 bases map to TRBD2. The germline V gene encodes CDR1 MNHNS and CDR2 SASEGT. CDR3 size: 15 residues. Trimming removed 3 bases from V and 4 bases from J; junction bases left unmatched: 1. In DNA form, the CDR3 reads TGTGCCAGCAGTGACCTAGCGGGAGGGTACAATGAGCAGTTCTTC. The encoded protein is CASSDLAGGYNEQFF.

The chain uses TRBV18 and TRBJ2-1; D possibly uses TRBD1 or TRBD2 (5 bases each). There are 11 residues in the CDR3. Trimming shortened V by 3 bases and J by 11 bases, and 8 bases separated the two germline ends. From germline, CDR1 is KGHSH and CDR2 LQKENI. The DNA of the CDR3 is TGTGCCAGCTCACCGGGGGAGAAGCAGTTCTTC. Amino acids: CASSPGEKQFF. Combining the CDR3 with reference TRBV18 and TRBJ2-1 gives the whole variable domain NAGVMQNPRHLVRRRGQEARLRCSPMKGHSHVYWYRQLPEEGLKFMVYLQKENIIDESGMPKERFSAEFPKEGPSILRIQQVVRGDSAAYFCASSPGEKQFFGPGTRLTVL.

This clonotype was detected only a few times. This chain joins TRBV15 and TRBJ1-3, with D perhaps matching TRBD1 (5 bases). Trimming shortened V by 0 bases and J by 0 bases, and 9 bases separated the two germline ends. The germline V gene encodes CDR1 LNHNV and CDR2 YYDKDF (reference sequence). The CDR3 loop spans 16 amino acids. This chain's CDR3 is CATSRDGGSSGNTIYF. CDR3 sequence (DNA): TGTGCCACCAGCAGAGATGGGGGTTCCTCTGGAAACACCATATATTTT.

The J gene is TRBJ1-6, the V gene TRBV7-9; D is possibly TRBD1 (5 bases). Trimming pared 6 bases from V and 5 bases from J, leaving 17 bases between. The CDR3 covers 16 residues. Germline V gene data show CDR1 as SEHNR and CDR2 as FQNEAQ (reference sequence). The CDR3 is CASRGQPGTDNSPLHF. For the CDR3, the DNA is TGTGCCAGCAGAGGTCAGCCCGGGACGGATAATTCACCCCTCCACTTT.

This clonotype has at least ten counts. The chain couples TRBV29-1 to TRBJ2-2, with D uncertain. The germline gives CDR1 SQVTM, CDR2 ANQGSEA. The V and J ends lost 4 bases and 2 bases respectively, with 8 bases between them. The CDR3 consists of 13 residues. Written as DNA, the CDR3 is TGCAGCGTTGCGGGTTCCAACACCGGGGAGCTGTTTTTT. Residues: CSVAGSNTGELFF.

The chain combines TRBV5-1 with TRBJ2-3; the match to TRBD2 covers 7 bases. The CDR3 spans 15 residues. V lost 1 base, J lost 8 bases, and 10 bases stayed unmatched. Germline V gene sequence: CDR1 SGHRS, CDR2 YFSETQ. CDR3 amino acids: CASSLSSGTPGTQYF. In DNA, the CDR3 is TGCGCCAGCAGCTTGTCCAGCGGGACCCCCGGTACGCAGTATTTT.

The chain is built from TRBV5-1 and TRBJ2-5; TRBD1 is a possible D gene (6 bases). The CDR3 consists of 14 residues. Per the germline V gene, CDR1 is SGHRS and CDR2 is YFSETQ. Trimming removed 1 base from V and 1 base from J, with 8 bases in between. The CDR3 nucleotides read TGCGCCAGCAGCTTGCTGGGGGCCCAAGAGACCCAGTACTTC. It is translated as CASSLLGAQETQYF. Full variable domain (rest looked up from reference TRBV5-1 and TRBJ2-5): KAGVTQTPRYLIKTRGQQVTLSCSPISGHRSVSWYQQTPGQGLQFLFEYFSETQRNKGNFPGRFSGRQFSNSRSEMNVSTLELGDSALYLCASSLLGAQETQYFGPGTRLLVL.

This clonotype was detected a few times. The CDR3 here is CASSPRDSSYNEQFF. CDR3 nucleotides: TGTGCCAGCAGTCCCCGGGACAGCTCCTACAATGAGCAGTTCTTC. The chain combines TRBV12-3 or TRBV12-4 with TRBJ2-1; TRBD1 matches at 7 bases. The CDR3 extends over 15 amino acids. The J segment lost 0 bases and the V segment lost 5 bases, leaving 4 bases of the junction unmatched.

This clonotype has a handful of counts. The CDR3 protein is CASSLDPFSGANVLTF. The DNA of the CDR3 is TGCGCCAGCAGCTTGGACCCGTTCTCTGGGGCCAACGTCCTGACTTTC. This chain connects TRBV5-1 to TRBJ2-6; D gene uncertain. There are 16 residues in the CDR3. Germline CDR1 and CDR2: SGHRS and YFSETQ. Between the trimmed V and J ends, which lost 0 bases and 0 bases, there was a span of 7 bases.

The chain recombines TRBV11-2 with TRBJ2-5; D possibly uses TRBD1 or TRBD2 (6 bases each). In germline, CDR1 is SGHAT, CDR2 FQNNGV. This CDR3 has 19 amino acids. V was shortened by 1 base and J by 5 bases, with 26 bases between the two germline ends. CDR3 loop: CASSLGGGTLVPARETQYF. The DNA for the CDR3 is TGTGCCAGCAGCTTAGGAGGGGGGACTCTAGTCCCCGCTCGGGAGACCCAGTACTTC.

The chain links TRBV3-1 to TRBJ1-1; the D gene is possibly TRBD1 (5 bases). V was pared by 3 bases and J by 1 base, with 18 bases between. The CDR3 runs 17 residues. CDR1 and CDR2 from the germline V gene are LGHDT and YNNKEL (reference sequence). CDR3 in amino acids: CASSQHPWGNQNTEAFF. The CDR3 coding sequence is TGTGCCAGCAGCCAGCACCCGTGGGGGAACCAGAACACTGAAGCTTTCTTT.

Only a few counts were recorded for this clonotype. The chain is built from TRBV20-1 and TRBJ1-5; no reliable D call. Looked up from germline, CDR1 is DFQATT and CDR2 is SNEGSKA (reference sequence). The ends were cut back, 6 bases at V and 0 bases at J, with 9 bases in the middle. CDR3 size: 13 residues. In DNA, the CDR3 is TGCAGTGCGGTTGGAAATAGCAATCAGCCCCAGCATTTT. Translation: CSAVGNSNQPQHF.

There are a few counts of this clonotype. The chain uses TRBV27 and TRBJ2-3, with 9 bases that match TRBD2. The CDR3 is 17 residues long. Germline loops: CDR1 MNHEY, CDR2 SMNVEV (reference sequence). J was trimmed by 2 bases and V by 1 base; bases with no gene match: 7. The CDR3 loop is CASSLLGTSPHTDTQYF. CDR3 DNA sequence: TGTGCCAGCAGTTTATTAGGGACTAGCCCCCACACAGATACGCAGTATTTT.

V is TRBV6-5 and J is TRBJ2-7, with 9 bases aligning to TRBD1. This CDR3 region has 15 residues. Per the germline V gene, CDR1 is MNHEY and CDR2 is SVGAGI. V gave up 4 bases and J gave up 3 bases; unmatched junction bases: 7. The CDR3 coding sequence is TGTGCCAGCAGTTCATCCGGGACAGGGAGCTACGAGCAGTACGTC. It yields the protein CASSSSGTGSYEQYV.

The genes are TRBV4-1 and TRBJ2-5; no clear D. The germline gives CDR1 MGHRA, CDR2 YSYEKL. This CDR3 spans 14 amino acids. The ends were cut back, 2 bases at V and 4 bases at J, with 11 bases in the middle. CDR3 nucleotide sequence: TGCGCCAGCAGCCAAAGGTACAGCCCAGAGACCCAGTACTTC. Amino acid sequence: CASSQRYSPETQYF.

This clonotype was seen a handful of times. This chain connects TRBV4-1 to TRBJ1-1; D may be TRBD1 (6 bases). Germline CDR1 MGHRA, CDR2 YSYEKL. The CDR3 extends over 15 amino acids. Deletions cut 1 base from V and 6 bases from J, with 15 bases between. The CDR3 sequence is CASSQVRGLASEAFF. The CDR3 DNA is TGCGCCAGCAGCCAAGTTCGGGGGCTCGCGTCTGAAGCTTTCTTT.

This chain uses TRBV20-1 with TRBJ2-5; TRBD2 might be the D (5 bases). CDR1 and CDR2 (germline): DFQATT, SNEGSKA (reference sequence). Between the trimmed V and J ends, which lost 2 bases and 3 bases, there was a span of 10 bases. The CDR3 extends over 13 amino acids. The CDR3 sequence: CSARRGSKETQYF. Here the CDR3 DNA reads TGCAGTGCTAGACGGGGATCAAAAGAGACCCAGTACTTC.

This chain uses TRBV6-1 with TRBJ2-2, with a tentative D call TRBD2 (6 bases). Germline V gene data show CDR1 as MNHNS and CDR2 as SASEGT. This CDR3 has 17 amino acids. Trimming took off 7 bases at V and 5 bases at J, with 23 bases between the two ends. CDR3 loop: CASTPEGRRGYTGELFF. CDR3 sequence (DNA): TGTGCCAGCACCCCCGAGGGTCGGAGGGGATATACCGGGGAGCTGTTTTTT.

This clonotype was seen at least ten times. The CDR3 DNA is TGTGCCAGCTCCGTCGGCACCGGGGAGCTGTTTTTT. Translated: CASSVGTGELFF. The chain links TRBV7-3 to TRBJ2-2, with D unresolved. The CDR3 spans 12 residues. Trimming stripped 8 bases from V and 4 bases from J, with 8 bases between. Germline V gene data show CDR1 as SGHTA and CDR2 as FQGTGA.

The chain carries TRBV20-1 and TRBJ1-2; D gene uncertain. V lost 0 bases and J lost 9, with 8 bases in between. The germline gives CDR1 DFQATT, CDR2 SNEGSKA (reference sequence). CDR3 length: 11 residues. DNA for the CDR3: TGCAGTGCTAGAGATGCCGTGAGCTACACCTTC. Amino acid sequence: CSARDAVSYTF.

This clonotype showed up just a few times. The chain has TRBV6-5 and TRBJ1-5; D gene unclear. V was clipped by 0 bases and J by 0 bases, with 15 bases between them. The CDR3 covers 18 residues. CDR1 MNHEY and CDR2 SVGAGI come from the germline V gene. The CDR3 sequence: CASSYSRRGPYSNQPQHF. The CDR3 bases are TGTGCCAGCAGTTACTCTAGGAGAGGTCCTTATAGCAATCAGCCCCAGCATTTT.

This chain links TRBV20-1 with TRBJ2-2, with 7 bases lining up with TRBD1. The V segment lost 6 bases and the J segment 4 bases; nucleotides outside the gene matches: 5. This CDR3 is 13 amino acids long. CDR1 DFQATT and CDR2 SNEGSKA come from the germline V gene (reference sequence). CDR3 coding DNA: TGCAGTGCATGGGACAGAAGCACCGGGGAGCTGTTTTTT. Protein: CSAWDRSTGELFF.